The 21 T cell receptor beta chains reported below all come from one sample, sequenced in a study of cytomegalovirus exposure and HLA in healthy donors (dated by TCRdb to about 2017). Library prep was done by the immunoSEQ multiplex PCR assay. A mixture of 60 forward primers for TCR Vbeta segments and 13 reverse primers for TCR Jbeta segments was used in the multiplex PCR. TCRdb stores this immuneACCESS table with in-frame sequences only. Part of the clones is absent; in the studies checked, under half of the shortfall reflects unresolved V genes, and no reason is known for the rest. Counted in this sample were approximately 85,000 clones; about 82% of them appeared once. The ten top clones hold about 7.3% of the sample. Sequencing was performed on PBMCs. The origin of the receptors is a man aged 25 to 45 in good health and CMV-seronegative.

The chain carries TRBV2 and TRBJ2-5; 9 bases align to TRBD1. The germline V gene has CDR1 SNHLY and CDR2 FYNNEI. After removal of 9 bases from V and 1 base from J, the junction contained 9 bases not matched to a gene. The CDR3 totals 15 residues. CDR3 loop: CARGWDREPQETQYF. The DNA of the CDR3 is TGTGCCAGAGGCTGGGACAGGGAACCCCAAGAGACCCAGTACTTC.

This rearrangement joins TRBV10-3 to TRBJ1-5, with 7 bases identical to TRBD1. CDR1 and CDR2 from the germline V gene are ENHRY and SYGVKD. Trimming at V came to 10 bases and at J to 5 bases, leaving 11 bases not matched to a gene. This CDR3 comprises 14 residues. CDR3 region: CATSWGQIDQPQHF. The CDR3 coding sequence is TGTGCCACCTCTTGGGGACAGATTGATCAGCCCCAGCATTTT.

The V gene is TRBV2, the J gene TRBJ2-7; a possible D gene is TRBD1 (5 bases). Trimming shortened V by 6 bases and J by 5 bases, and 8 bases separated the two germline ends. CDR1 is SNHLY, CDR2 FYNNEI, per germline. This CDR3 has 11 residues. The CDR3 region is CASSRADEQYF. The CDR3 DNA follows: TGTGCCAGCAGCAGGGCGGACGAGCAGTACTTC.

The V gene is TRBV9, the J gene TRBJ2-2, with 8 bases that match TRBD1. The CDR3 spans 16 residues. CDR1 is SGDLS, CDR2 YYNGEE, per germline. The junction had 5 bases not matched to a gene; V was cut back by 0 bases and J by 4 bases. CDR3 loop: CASSVATGGITGELFF. The CDR3 DNA follows: TGTGCCAGCAGCGTAGCTACAGGGGGTATCACCGGGGAGCTGTTTTTT.

This clone was seen only once. This chain links TRBV6-5 with TRBJ2-1, with 8 bases fitting TRBD1. Germline assignment: CDR1 MNHEY and CDR2 SVGAGI. This CDR3 contains 13 residues. V gave up 4 bases and J gave up 13 bases; unmatched junction bases: 9. The CDR3 bases are TGTGCCAGCAGTTCCGACTACGACAGGGGACAGTTCTTC. Translation gives CASSSDYDRGQFF.

The CDR3: CASGPTRDSAEAFF. In DNA form, the CDR3 reads TGTGCTAGTGGTCCGACCCGGGACAGCGCTGAAGCTTTCTTT. The chain combines TRBV12-5 with TRBJ1-1; 7 positions agree with TRBD1. In germline, CDR1 is LGHNT, CDR2 FRNRAP. The CDR3 has 14 amino acids. The V and J ends lost 5 bases and 6 bases, in that order; junction bases with no gene match: 9.

This clone was detected a few times. The chain has TRBV19 and TRBJ1-6, with 10 bases identical to TRBD1. Unmatched junction bases numbered 1, after V lost 0 bases and J lost 8 bases. The CDR3 sequence is 15 residues long. Germline values: CDR1 LNHDA, CDR2 SQIVND (reference sequence). Here the CDR3 DNA reads TGTGCCAGTAGTATAGATGGGACAGGGGATTCACCCCTCCACTTT. This encodes CASSIDGTGDSPLHF.

The chain combines TRBV6-5 with TRBJ1-1; TRBD1 is a possible D gene (5 bases). The CDR3 consists of 16 residues. Germline values: CDR1 MNHEY, CDR2 SVGAGI. Trimming left V 0 bases short and J 2 bases short, with 13 bases between. CDR3 bases: TGTGCCAGCAGTTACTCGTTTAGGAGGGGTAACACTGAAGCTTTCTTT. Its protein is CASSYSFRRGNTEAFF.

This clone has more than one count but fewer than ten. The rearrangement links TRBV5-1 to TRBJ2-3; 7 bases are a match to TRBD1. With 4 bases clipped from V and 6 bases from J, the junction kept 8 bases outside the gene matches. The CDR3 runs to 14 residues. CDR1 SGHRS and CDR2 YFSETQ come from the germline V gene. The CDR3 reads CASSPQQGLDTQYF. The CDR3, as DNA: TGCGCCAGCAGCCCCCAACAGGGGCTGGATACGCAGTATTTT.

V usage is TRBV28 and J usage is TRBJ1-2; the D gene is possibly TRBD1 (6 bases). The CDR3 extends over 14 amino acids. CDR1 and CDR2 from the germline V gene are MDHEN and SYDVKM. V lost 5 bases and J lost 2, with 12 bases in between. The chain's CDR3 is CASSAGTLNYGYTF. The CDR3 coding sequence is TGTGCCAGCAGTGCCGGGACACTAAACTATGGCTACACCTTC.

The chain recombines TRBV4-2 with TRBJ2-6; D gene uncertain. From germline, CDR1 is LGHNA and CDR2 YNFKEQ. CDR3 size: 15 residues. The V gene lost 5 bases and the J gene lost 0 bases, with 8 bases spanning the gap. CDR3 sequence reads: CASSVTRSGANVLTF. The CDR3, as DNA: TGTGCCAGCAGCGTTACACGCTCTGGGGCCAACGTCCTGACTTTC.

The chain uses TRBV30 and TRBJ1-1; the match to TRBD1 covers 7 bases. Per the germline V gene, CDR1 is GTSNPN and CDR2 is SVGIG (reference sequence). The CDR3 is 14 amino acids. The V gene end was trimmed by 3 bases and the J gene end by 1 base; junction bases not matched to a gene: 5. For the CDR3, the DNA is TGTGCCTGGAGCGCGGGACAGACGAACACTGAAGCTTTCTTT. Translating it yields CAWSAGQTNTEAFF.

V gene TRBV10-3 combines with J gene TRBJ1-2, with D perhaps matching TRBD1 (6 bases). In germline, CDR1 is ENHRY, CDR2 SYGVKD. This CDR3 has 15 amino acids. The V end was cut by 4 bases, the J end by 0 bases, with 12 bases between. CDR3 region: CAISVSGAANYGYTF. The CDR3 DNA reads TGTGCCATCAGTGTATCAGGGGCTGCTAACTATGGCTACACCTTC.

The rearrangement uses TRBV4-1 and TRBJ2-1, with D possibly being TRBD2 (5 bases). The V end was cut by 2 bases, the J end by 9 bases, with 14 bases between. Germline values: CDR1 MGHRA, CDR2 YSYEKL. There are 14 residues in the CDR3. The CDR3 nucleotides read TGCGCCAGCAGCCAACCCCCCCTAGCTATTGAGCAGTTCTTC. Residues: CASSQPPLAIEQFF.

This clone was observed a few times. V is TRBV20-1 and J is TRBJ2-7, with a possible D match to TRBD1 (5 bases). CDR3 length: 11 residues. The germline V and J ends were trimmed by 3 bases and 6 bases, with 9 bases remaining between them. CDR1 is DFQATT and CDR2 is SNEGSKA in the germline V gene (reference sequence). The CDR3 here is CSARGPGEQYF. CDR3 sequence (DNA): TGCAGTGCTAGGGGGCCAGGCGAGCAGTACTTC.

The chain joins TRBV19 to TRBJ1-5; 8 bases are shared with TRBD1. This CDR3 has 14 residues. CDR1 is LNHDA and CDR2 is SQIVND in the germline V gene (reference sequence). V was pared by 1 base and J by 7 bases, with 3 bases of the junction left unmatched. CDR3 sequence: CASSIVQGGQPQHF. The CDR3 bases are TGTGCCAGTAGTATAGTACAGGGGGGCCAGCCCCAGCATTTT. Supplemented by reference TRBV19 and TRBJ1-5, the full variable domain reads DGGITQSPKYLFRKEGQNVTLSCEQNLNHDAMYWYRQDPGQGLRLIYYSQIVNDFQKGDIAEGYSVSREKKESFPLTVTSAQKNPTAFYLCASSIVQGGQPQHFGDGTRLSIL.

The chain employs TRBV29-1 and TRBJ1-2, with D possibly being TRBD1 (5 bases). V was trimmed by 3 bases and J by 7 bases, leaving 9 bases between them. The CDR3 has 11 residues. The germline CDR1 and CDR2 sequences are SQVTM and ANQGSEA. CDR3 in amino acids: CSVDLGVGYTF. The CDR3 DNA reads TGCAGCGTTGATTTAGGGGTTGGCTACACCTTC.

This clone was seen a single time. At one end the junction does not follow the germline gene, possibly because of a read error. This chain uses TRBV6-5 with TRBJ1-2; D uncertain. Germline CDR1 MNHEY, CDR2 SVGAGI. The CDR3 runs to 15 residues. The CDR3 coding sequence is TGTGCCAGCAGTCCCACATCCGAGACTAACTATGGCCACACCTTC. It specifies CASSPTSETNYGHTF.

CDR3 sequence reads: CASSYSPDSVGYTF. The CDR3 bases are TGTGCCAGCAGTTACTCCCCGGACAGTGTGGGCTACACCTTC. This sequence joins TRBV6-5 and TRBJ1-2, with a possible D match to TRBD1 (6 bases). Looked up from germline, CDR1 is MNHEY and CDR2 is SVGAGI. The CDR3 spans 14 residues. Trimming removed 0 bases from V and 8 bases from J, with 13 bases in between.

V is TRBV21-1 and J is TRBJ1-1. TRBV21-1 is a listed pseudogene. CDR3 size: 12 residues. The CDR3 DNA reads TGTGCCAGCAGCCAAAGGGGGGGTGAAGCTTTCTTT. This codes for CASSQRGGEAFF.

The chain has TRBV9 and TRBJ1-4, with TRBD1 as a possible D gene (5 bases). The V end lost 0 bases, the J end lost 8 bases, and 14 bases lay between the germline ends. Germline V gives CDR1 SGDLS, CDR2 YYNGEE. The CDR3 spans 15 residues. The CDR3 region has the DNA TGTGCCAGCAGCGTAGGTGGCGGCCAGGGCGAAAAACTGTTTTTT. Encoded protein: CASSVGGGQGEKLFF. Together with reference TRBV9 and TRBJ1-4, the CDR3 gives the full variable domain: DSGVTQTPKHLITATGQRVTLRCSPRSGDLSVYWYQQSLDQGLQFLIQYYNGEERAKGNILERFSAQQFPDLHSELNLSSLELGDSALYFCASSVGGGQGEKLFFGSGTQLSVL.